Each of the 14 T cell receptor beta chains below was sequenced from the same sample in a study of human CD4 T cells and Enterobacteriaceae. Sequencing was performed with immunoSEQ multiplex PCR; in TCRdb, only in-frame clones are kept and a portion is missing. The table has just under 30,000 clones, around 80% seen once. All CD4+ cells other than CD45RA+CCR7+CD95- naive cells were sorted as memory, over 95% pure. The sequenced sample was memory CD4+ T cells from blood. The source of these receptors is a human donor in good health.

The rearrangement links TRBV4-1 to TRBJ2-5; 10 nucleotides agree with TRBD2. J gave up 5 bases and V 0 bases, and 9 bases lay outside the gene matches. The CDR3 has 17 amino acids. Per germline, CDR1 MGHRA and CDR2 YSYEKL. CDR3 in DNA: TGCGCCAGCAGCCAAGATTTGCCTAGCGGGAGTGGGGAGACCCAGTACTTC. Residues: CASSQDLPSGSGETQYF.

In this sample, this clone turned up once. CDR3 residues: CASSEPRAGTGLNSPLHF. The CDR3 coding sequence is TGTGCCAGCAGTGAACCCCGGGCCGGGACAGGGCTTAATTCACCCCTCCACTTT. The genes are TRBV6-1 and TRBJ1-6; the match to TRBD1 covers 9 bases. Losses at the gene ends were 2 bases for V and 6 bases for J; bases not matched to a gene: 11. The germline V gene has CDR1 MNHNS and CDR2 SASEGT. The CDR3 is 18 residues long.

This clone was seen a handful of times. This chain joins TRBV5-1 and TRBJ1-1, with D tentatively TRBD1 (5 bases). Looked up from germline, CDR1 is SGHRS and CDR2 is YFSETQ. The CDR3 extends over 15 amino acids. Trimming removed 5 bases from V and 1 base from J, with 15 bases in between. The CDR3 region has the DNA TGCGCCAGCAGAAGGGAAGGGGCGCGGAACACTGAAGCTTTCTTT. It yields the protein CASRREGARNTEAFF.

In the case of this clone: One end of the junction varies from germline; a read error may be responsible. The rearrangement joins TRBV7-9 to TRBJ2-1, with D maybe TRBD2 (6 bases). Germline CDR1 reads SEHNR; CDR2 reads FQNEAQ (reference sequence). This CDR3 region has 12 residues. For the CDR3, the DNA is TGTGCCAGCAGCTCCACTAGCCGGGGCCTACTCTTC. Protein product: CASSSTSRGLLF.

This chain uses TRBV27 with TRBJ2-7; 9 nucleotides agree with TRBD1. The V gene's germline CDR1 is MNHEY and CDR2 SMNVEV (reference sequence). V trimming: 7 bases; J trimming: 3 bases; junction bases outside the gene matches: 19. The CDR3 has 18 amino acids. The CDR3: CASNGDRDREFSLYEQYF. In DNA form, the CDR3 reads TGTGCCAGCAATGGGGACCGGGACAGGGAATTCTCCCTCTACGAGCAGTACTTC.

The chain couples TRBV29-1 to TRBJ1-1; the D gene is possibly TRBD1 (5 bases). CDR3 length equals 14 residues. V was clipped by 4 bases and J by 4 bases, with 16 bases between them. Germline V gives CDR1 SQVTM, CDR2 ANQGSEA. CDR3 sequence reads: CSVVSSGGSTEAFF. The CDR3 region has the DNA TGCAGCGTTGTCAGCTCGGGGGGAAGCACTGAAGCTTTCTTT.

The sample holds one count of this clone. J is TRBJ2-2 and V is TRBV11-2; weak D call: TRBD2 (6 bases). There are 15 residues in the CDR3. V lost 1 base, J lost 6 bases, and 12 bases lay in between. CDR1 is SGHAT and CDR2 is FQNNGV in the germline V gene. CDR3 loop: CASSLVAGSPGELFF. DNA of the CDR3: TGTGCCAGCAGCTTAGTGGCGGGAAGTCCCGGGGAGCTGTTTTTT.

This clone came up a few times. The V gene is TRBV15, the J gene TRBJ1-5; TRBD1 matches 7 bases. CDR3 size: 15 residues. Unmatched junction bases numbered 7, after V lost 8 bases and J lost 0 bases. The germline gives CDR1 LNHNV, CDR2 YYDKDF (reference sequence). CDR3 nucleotides: TGTGCCACCCGGTTGACAGGGCTTAGCAATCAGCCCCAGCATTTT. This gives the protein CATRLTGLSNQPQHF.

The chain combines TRBV5-1 with TRBJ2-7; D may be TRBD1 or TRBD2 (5 bases each). V dropped 0 bases and J dropped 0 bases, with 13 bases sitting between them. This CDR3 is built from 16 residues. Germline V gives CDR1 SGHRS, CDR2 YFSETQ. DNA of the CDR3: TGCGCCAGCAGCTTGGGTGGGGGAGCTTTCTCCTACGAGCAGTACTTC. Protein: CASSLGGGAFSYEQYF.

This chain connects TRBV11-2 to TRBJ2-4; D possibly corresponds to TRBD1 (6 bases). V was pared by 7 bases and J by 3 bases, with 16 bases between. Per the germline V gene, CDR1 is SGHAT and CDR2 is FQNNGV. The CDR3 length is 15 residues. CDR3 bases: TGTGCCAGCAACGAATACAGGGTCGACAAAAACATTCAGTACTTC. This translates into CASNEYRVDKNIQYF. Based on the CDR3 plus reference TRBV11-2 and TRBJ2-4, the full variable domain is EAGVAQSPRYKIIEKRQSVAFWCNPISGHATLYWYQQILGQGPKLLIQFQNNGVVDDSQLPKDRFSAERLKGVDSTLKIQPAKLEDSAVYLCASNEYRVDKNIQYFGAGTRLSVL.

The chain links TRBV9 to TRBJ1-5; unclear D gene. The CDR3 has 17 amino acids. V lost 0 bases to trimming and J lost 0 bases, with 13 bases between them. CDR1 is SGDLS and CDR2 is YYNGEE in the germline V gene. In DNA, the CDR3 is TGTGCCAGCAGCGTAGATGGAAACCCTTATAGCAATCAGCCCCAGCATTTT. Protein sequence: CASSVDGNPYSNQPQHF. The variable domain in full, completed from reference TRBV9 and TRBJ1-5, reads DSGVTQTPKHLITATGQRVTLRCSPRSGDLSVYWYQQSLDQGLQFLIQYYNGEERAKGNILERFSAQQFPDLHSELNLSSLELGDSALYFCASSVDGNPYSNQPQHFGDGTRLSIL.

V gene TRBV5-6 combines with J gene TRBJ1-2, with 9 bases identical to TRBD1. J was trimmed by 4 bases and V by 1 base; bases with no gene match: 5. There are 15 residues in the CDR3. Germline V gives CDR1 SGHDT, CDR2 YYEEEE. This chain's CDR3 is CASSLWDRAFYGYTF. The CDR3 bases are TGTGCCAGCAGCTTGTGGGACAGGGCTTTCTATGGCTACACCTTC.

The chain uses TRBV27 and TRBJ2-7, with D perhaps TRBD2 (6 bases). Trimming removed 0 bases at V and 2 bases at J, with 8 bases between. The CDR3 is 14 amino acids. Germline values: CDR1 MNHEY, CDR2 SMNVEV (reference sequence). The CDR3 DNA reads TGTGCCAGCAGTTTATCATGGGAGGCCTACGAGCAGTACTTC. The encoded protein is CASSLSWEAYEQYF.

This clone was observed a few times. The chain carries TRBV28 and TRBJ1-2, with D possibly being TRBD1 (5 bases). CDR3 size: 13 residues. V lost 7 bases, J lost 1 base, and 10 bases lay in between. CDR1 MDHEN and CDR2 SYDVKM come from the germline V gene. CDR3 sequence reads: CASTWTINYGYTF. The CDR3 nucleotides are TGTGCCAGCACCTGGACAATTAACTATGGCTACACCTTC.